In this sample, the clone carrying this TCR beta chain turned up a few times. The data are from a study of blood T cell repertoires in COVID-19. Data came from immunoSEQ multiplex PCR; TCRdb stores just in-frame clones and leaves some out. The sample shows more than 65,000 clones, 84% of them seen only once. Material for sequencing was peripheral blood. This receptor was obtained from a human donor in a cohort sampled during active COVID-19.

In DNA, the CDR3 is TGTGCCAGCAGCTTAGGGGCCGGGACAGTTTACAATGAGCAGTTCTTC. It is translated as CASSLGAGTVYNEQFF. V usage is TRBV13 and J usage is TRBJ2-1, with 7 positions matching TRBD1. The CDR3 has 16 residues. The V gene's germline CDR1 is PRHDT and CDR2 FYEKMQ (reference sequence). With V trimmed by 0 bases and J by 4 bases, 6 bases remained unmatched.